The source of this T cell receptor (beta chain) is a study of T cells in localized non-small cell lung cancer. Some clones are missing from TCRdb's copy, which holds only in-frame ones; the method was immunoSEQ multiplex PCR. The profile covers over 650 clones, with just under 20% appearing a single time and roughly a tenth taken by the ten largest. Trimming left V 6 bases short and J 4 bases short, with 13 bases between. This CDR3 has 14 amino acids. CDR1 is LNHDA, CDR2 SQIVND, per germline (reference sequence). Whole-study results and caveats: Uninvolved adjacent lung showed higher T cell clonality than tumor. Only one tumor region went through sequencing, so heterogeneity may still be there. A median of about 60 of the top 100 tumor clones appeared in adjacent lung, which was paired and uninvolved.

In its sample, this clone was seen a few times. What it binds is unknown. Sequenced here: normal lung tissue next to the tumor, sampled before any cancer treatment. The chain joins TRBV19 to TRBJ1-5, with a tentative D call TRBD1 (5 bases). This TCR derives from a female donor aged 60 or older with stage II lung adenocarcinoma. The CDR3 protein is CASRIVTGNQPQHF. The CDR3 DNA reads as TGTGCCAGTAGGATTGTCACAGGAAATCAGCCCCAGCATTTT.